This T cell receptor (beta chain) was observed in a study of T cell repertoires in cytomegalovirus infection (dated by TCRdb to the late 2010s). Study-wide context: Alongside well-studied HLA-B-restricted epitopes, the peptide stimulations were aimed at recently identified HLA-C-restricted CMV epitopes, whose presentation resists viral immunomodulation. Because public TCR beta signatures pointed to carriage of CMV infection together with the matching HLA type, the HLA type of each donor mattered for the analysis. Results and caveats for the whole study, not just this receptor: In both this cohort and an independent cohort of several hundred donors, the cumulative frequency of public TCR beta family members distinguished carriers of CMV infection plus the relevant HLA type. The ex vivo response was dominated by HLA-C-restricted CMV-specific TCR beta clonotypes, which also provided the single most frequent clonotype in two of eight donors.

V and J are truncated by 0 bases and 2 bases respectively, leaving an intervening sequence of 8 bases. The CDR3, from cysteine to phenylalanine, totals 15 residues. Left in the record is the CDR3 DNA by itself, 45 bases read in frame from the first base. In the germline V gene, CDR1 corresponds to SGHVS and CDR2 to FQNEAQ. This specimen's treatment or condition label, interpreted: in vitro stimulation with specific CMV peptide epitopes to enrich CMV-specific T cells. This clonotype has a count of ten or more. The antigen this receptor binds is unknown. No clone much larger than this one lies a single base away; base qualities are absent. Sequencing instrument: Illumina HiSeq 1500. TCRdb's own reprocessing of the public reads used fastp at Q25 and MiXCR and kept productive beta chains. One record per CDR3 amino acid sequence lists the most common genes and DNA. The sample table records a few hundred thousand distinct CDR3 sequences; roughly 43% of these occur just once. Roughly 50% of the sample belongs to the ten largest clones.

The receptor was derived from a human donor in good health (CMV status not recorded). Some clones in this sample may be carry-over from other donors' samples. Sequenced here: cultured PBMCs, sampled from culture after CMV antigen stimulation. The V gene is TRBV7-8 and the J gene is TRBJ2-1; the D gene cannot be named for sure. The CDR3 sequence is CASSLASVPYNEQFF. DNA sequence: TGTGCCAGCAGCTTAGCAAGCGTCCCCTACAATGAGCAGTTCTTC.